One sample yielded the 18 T cell receptor beta chains listed below, sequenced in a study of T cell repertoires in cytomegalovirus infection. Antigens for these TCRs are unknown. TCRdb re-called the reads through MiXCR, storing one row per CDR3 protein. Altogether hundreds of thousands of distinct CDR3 sequences are present, around 30% being singletons, with the ten largest covering 15% to 20%. Source: cultured PBMCs, taken from culture after CMV antigen stimulation. The receptors originated from a human donor in good health (CMV status not recorded). Some clones in this sample may be carry-over from other donors' samples.

The V gene is TRBV6-6, the J gene TRBJ1-4; D not resolved. Germline V gene data show CDR1 as MNHNY and CDR2 as SVGAGI (reference sequence). Trimming left V 6 bases short and J 4 bases short, with 18 bases between. The CDR3 contains 16 residues. The CDR3: CASSAGSPAGNEKLFF. CDR3 coding DNA: TGTGCCAGCAGCGCGGGGAGCCCGGCCGGTAATGAAAAACTGTTTTTT.

In its sample, this clonotype was seen a few times. The chain links TRBV6-2 or TRBV6-3 to TRBJ1-2; D gene uncertain. V lost 4 bases to trimming and J lost 8 bases, with 20 bases between them. This CDR3 spans 15 amino acids. Per germline, CDR1 MNHEY and CDR2 SVGEGT. The CDR3 DNA follows: TGTGCCAGCAGTTCCATATTCCCCAGGTCCAGGGGCTACACCTTC. Its protein is CASSSIFPRSRGYTF.

The chain is built from TRBV20-1 and TRBJ1-4, with D possibly TRBD1 on 6 matching bases. This CDR3 comprises 16 residues. The ends were cut back, 3 bases at V and 7 bases at J, with 21 bases in the middle. Germline CDR1 and CDR2: DFQATT and SNEGSKA (reference sequence). The CDR3 nucleotides are TGCAGTGCTAGGCGGAGGCTAGGGGGGGCCAGTGAAAAACTGTTTTTT. Its translation: CSARRRLGGASEKLFF.

The chain employs TRBV5-6 and TRBJ2-6; D not resolved. The CDR3 is 15 residues long. V was trimmed by 3 bases and J by 5 bases, leaving 12 bases between them. In germline, CDR1 is SGHDT, CDR2 YYEEEE. CDR3 protein: CASSSPWARANVLTF. CDR3 in DNA: TGTGCCAGCAGCTCGCCATGGGCCCGGGCCAACGTCCTGACTTTC.

The chain combines TRBV6-1 with TRBJ2-7; TRBD2 matches at 7 bases. Germline trimming cut 8 bases from V and 2 bases from J; bases unmatched to any gene: 12. The CDR3 has 15 residues. Per germline, CDR1 MNHNS and CDR2 SASEGT. The CDR3 here is CASRWTSSGPYEQYF. The CDR3 nucleotides are TGTGCCAGCCGTTGGACTAGTTCCGGTCCCTACGAGCAGTACTTC.

The genes are TRBV6-5 and TRBJ2-7, with 7 bases that match TRBD1. The germline gives CDR1 MNHEY, CDR2 SVGAGI. CDR3 length: 15 residues. The V gene end was trimmed by 5 bases and the J gene end by 4 bases; junction bases not matched to a gene: 11. The CDR3 DNA reads TGTGCCAGCAGTCTCACCTGGGACAGTAAATACGAGCAGTACTTC. Protein product: CASSLTWDSKYEQYF.

This clonotype has only a few counts. The junction departs from the called germline gene at one end, perhaps through a read error. J is TRBJ2-1 and V is TRBV6-2 or TRBV6-3, with D possibly matching TRBD2 (6 bases). Germline V gives CDR1 MNHEY, CDR2 SVGEGT. This CDR3 comprises 14 residues. The CDR3 region is CASSYSEVGRGDGF. As DNA, the CDR3 is TGTGCCAGCAGTTACTCGGAAGTAGGGCGCGGGGACGGATTC.

This rearrangement joins TRBV18 to TRBJ1-1; D is unclear. The V gene lost 0 bases and the J gene lost 2 bases, with 10 bases spanning the gap. Germline V gene data show CDR1 as KGHSH and CDR2 as LQKENI. This CDR3 region has 15 residues. CDR3 DNA sequence: TGTGCCAGCTCACCACCGGGCCCAGTCAACACTGAAGCTTTCTTT. Translating gives CASSPPGPVNTEAFF.

This clonotype was seen more than once but under ten times. The gene calls are TRBV12-3 or TRBV12-4 and TRBJ2-1; D assignment may be TRBD1 or TRBD2 (5 bases each). CDR3 size: 13 residues. The V end lost 6 bases, the J end lost 7 bases, and 13 bases lay between the germline ends. This CDR3 reads CASRASGRNEQFF. CDR3 bases: TGTGCCAGCAGAGCCTCGGGGCGAAATGAGCAGTTCTTC.

This chain connects TRBV6-5 to TRBJ2-1, with unresolved D. Germline V gene lookup returns CDR1 MNHEY and CDR2 SVGAGI. CDR3 length: 15 amino acids. Trimming shortened V by 0 bases and J by 2 bases, and 8 bases separated the two germline ends. The CDR3 reads CASSYSAETYNEQFF. The CDR3 region has the DNA TGTGCCAGCAGTTACTCGGCGGAAACCTACAATGAGCAGTTCTTC.

The chain uses TRBV7-6 and TRBJ2-7; tentatively, D is TRBD1 (5 bases). V was cut by 1 base and J by 5 bases, with 9 bases left in between. Germline assignment: CDR1 SGHVS and CDR2 FNYEAQ. This CDR3 spans 13 amino acids. The CDR3 bases are TGTGCCAGCAGCTTAGTCCCCAGGGACGAGCAGTACTTC. The encoded protein is CASSLVPRDEQYF.

This rearrangement joins TRBV7-8 to TRBJ1-1; the D gene is possibly TRBD1 (6 bases). Germline assignment: CDR1 SGHVS and CDR2 FQNEAQ. V lost 1 base, J lost 3 bases, and 15 bases lay in between. This CDR3 is 16 amino acids long. This CDR3 reads CASSLEGGGIDTEAFF. DNA of the CDR3: TGTGCCAGCAGCTTAGAGGGGGGGGGGATAGACACTGAAGCTTTCTTT.

V is TRBV7-9 and J is TRBJ2-7; TRBD2 matches at 10 bases. The CDR3 loop spans 13 amino acids. J was trimmed by 3 bases and V by 6 bases; bases with no gene match: 2. The germline V gene encodes CDR1 SEHNR and CDR2 FQNEAQ (reference sequence). As DNA, the CDR3 is TGTGCCAGCAGGGGGACTAGCGTCTACGAGCAGTACTTC. Protein: CASRGTSVYEQYF.

This clonotype has more than one count but fewer than ten. This sequence joins TRBV10-3 and TRBJ2-5, with D maybe TRBD2 (6 bases). CDR1 and CDR2 from the germline V gene are ENHRY and SYGVKD. V dropped 6 bases and J dropped 5 bases, with 16 bases sitting between them. The CDR3 is 14 residues long. CDR3 in DNA: TGTGCCATCAGAGGGGATAGAGGGAGGGAGACCCAGTACTTC. Its translation is CAIRGDRGRETQYF.

This clonotype was recorded at least ten times. This chain joins TRBV7-2 and TRBJ2-3; D tentatively reads TRBD1 or TRBD2 (5 bases each). There are 14 residues in the CDR3. Germline assignment: CDR1 SGHTA and CDR2 FQGNSA. The V end was cut by 4 bases, the J end by 4 bases, with 12 bases between. DNA of the CDR3: TGTGCCAGCAGCTCCCGCCGAGGGGCAGATACGCAGTATTTT. It specifies CASSSRRGADTQYF.

The V gene is TRBV20-1, the J gene TRBJ2-7, with D perhaps matching TRBD1 (5 bases). The germline V gene has CDR1 DFQATT and CDR2 SNEGSKA (reference sequence). The CDR3 extends over 14 amino acids. V gave up 6 bases and J gave up 1 base, with 16 bases separating them. CDR3 DNA: TGCAGTGCAAGGACAAGGATCAAATCCTACGAGCAGTACTTC. The encoded protein is CSARTRIKSYEQYF.

This clonotype was observed a few times. The chain has TRBV7-2 and TRBJ2-3; TRBD2 matches 7 bases. CDR1 is SGHTA and CDR2 is FQGNSA in the germline V gene. Trimming took 3 bases from V and 7 from J; bases not matched to a gene: 13. This CDR3 comprises 16 residues. The CDR3 DNA sequence: TGTGCCAGCAGCTTGGGCTATGAAGCGGGGTCATATACGCAGTATTTT. As protein: CASSLGYEAGSYTQYF.

This clonotype was detected a few times. V gene TRBV27 combines with J gene TRBJ2-7; possibly TRBD1 or TRBD2 for D (6 bases each). The CDR3 loop spans 15 amino acids. V was clipped by 5 bases and J by 2 bases, with 16 bases between them. Germline V gene lookup returns CDR1 MNHEY and CDR2 SMNVEV (reference sequence). CDR3 protein: CASSPVGGATYEQYF. Written as DNA, the CDR3 is TGTGCCAGCAGTCCGGTCGGGGGCGCAACCTACGAGCAGTACTTC.